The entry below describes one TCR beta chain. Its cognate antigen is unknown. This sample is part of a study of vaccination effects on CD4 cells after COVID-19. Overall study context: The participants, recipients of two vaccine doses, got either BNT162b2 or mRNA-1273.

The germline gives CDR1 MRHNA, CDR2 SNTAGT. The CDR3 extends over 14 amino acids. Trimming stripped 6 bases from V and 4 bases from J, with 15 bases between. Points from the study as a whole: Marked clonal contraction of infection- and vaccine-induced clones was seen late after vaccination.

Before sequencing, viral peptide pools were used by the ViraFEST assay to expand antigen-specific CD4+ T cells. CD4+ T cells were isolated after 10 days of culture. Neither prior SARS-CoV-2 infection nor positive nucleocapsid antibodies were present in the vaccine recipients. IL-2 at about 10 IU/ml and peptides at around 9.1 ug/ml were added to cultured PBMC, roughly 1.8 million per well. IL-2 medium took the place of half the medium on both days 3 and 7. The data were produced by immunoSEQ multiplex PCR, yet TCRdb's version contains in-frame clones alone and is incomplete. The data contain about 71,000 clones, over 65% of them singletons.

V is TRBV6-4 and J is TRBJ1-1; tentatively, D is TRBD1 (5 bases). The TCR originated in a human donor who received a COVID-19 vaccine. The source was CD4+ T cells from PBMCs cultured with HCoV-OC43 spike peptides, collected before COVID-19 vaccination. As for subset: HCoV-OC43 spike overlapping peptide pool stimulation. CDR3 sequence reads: CASSPQGFITEAFF. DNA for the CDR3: TGTGCCAGCAGCCCCCAGGGTTTCATCACTGAAGCTTTCTTT.